Below, 17 T cell receptor beta chains from the same sample are listed, as sequenced in a study of blood T cell repertoires in COVID-19. Sequencing was performed with immunoSEQ multiplex PCR; in TCRdb, only in-frame clones are kept and a portion is missing. The table records roughly 230,000 clones, 85% to 90% of them present only once. The sample was PBMCs or T cells enriched from blood (not recorded which). Every receptor here comes from a woman in her twenties or thirties with acute COVID-19.

The V call is TRBV3-1 (or the pseudogene TRBV3-2), the J call TRBJ1-1, with TRBD1 matching 12 bases. This CDR3 is 15 amino acids long. Germline V gene sequence: CDR1 LGHDT, CDR2 YNNKEL (reference sequence). After removal of 1 base from V and 6 bases from J, the junction contained 3 bases not matched to a gene. CDR3 DNA: TGTGCCAGCAGCCAAGCGGGACAGGGGGCTTCTGAAGCTTTCTTT. Translating gives CASSQAGQGASEAFF.

This chain connects TRBV9 to TRBJ1-2; 8 bases fit TRBD1. The CDR3 spans 15 residues. With V trimmed by 3 bases and J by 3 bases, 7 bases remained unmatched. Germline assignment: CDR1 SGDLS and CDR2 YYNGEE. The CDR3 spells CASSGHRGQDYGYTF. CDR3 sequence (DNA): TGTGCCAGCAGCGGGCACCGGGGACAGGACTATGGCTACACCTTC. The full variable domain, completed using reference TRBV9 and TRBJ1-2, is DSGVTQTPKHLITATGQRVTLRCSPRSGDLSVYWYQQSLDQGLQFLIQYYNGEERAKGNILERFSAQQFPDLHSELNLSSLELGDSALYFCASSGHRGQDYGYTFGSGTRLTVV.

The chain is built from TRBV3-1 (or the pseudogene TRBV3-2) and TRBJ1-6, with D maybe TRBD1 (6 bases). The germline gives CDR1 LGHDT, CDR2 YNNKEL (reference sequence). This CDR3 has 16 amino acids. V lost 2 bases, J lost 7 bases, and 15 bases lay in between. Written as DNA, the CDR3 is TGTGCCAGCAGCCAAAGGTCCGGGACACTCAATTCACCCCTCCACTTT. It is translated as CASSQRSGTLNSPLHF.

This chain uses TRBV3-1 (or the pseudogene TRBV3-2) with TRBJ1-1, with no clear D. V was pared by 3 bases and J by 0 bases, with 11 bases between. CDR1 LGHDT and CDR2 YNNKEL come from the germline V gene (reference sequence). CDR3 size: 15 residues. The CDR3 loop reads CASSQAEGVNTEAFF. Here the CDR3 DNA reads TGTGCCAGCAGCCAGGCGGAGGGCGTGAACACTGAAGCTTTCTTT.

The chain carries TRBV12-5 and TRBJ1-2; tentative D call: TRBD1 (6 bases). This CDR3 region has 14 residues. V was shortened by 5 bases and J by 3 bases, with 13 bases between the two germline ends. Germline values: CDR1 LGHNT, CDR2 FRNRAP. The CDR3 coding sequence is TGTGCTAGTGGTGGAACACAGGGATACTATGGCTACACCTTC. It translates to CASGGTQGYYGYTF.

CDR3 sequence: CATTGQPNQPQHF. Here the CDR3 DNA reads TGTGCCACCACCGGACAGCCCAATCAGCCCCAGCATTTT. V usage is TRBV2 and J usage is TRBJ1-5; TRBD1 is a possible D gene (6 bases). Germline values: CDR1 SNHLY, CDR2 FYNNEI. Trimming stripped 10 bases from V and 3 bases from J, with 13 bases between. The CDR3 length is 13 residues.

The chain links TRBV7-3 to TRBJ1-4; 7 nucleotides match TRBD1. V was clipped by 5 bases and J by 8 bases; unmatched bases: 5. This CDR3 is 13 amino acids long. The germline V gene has CDR1 SGHTA and CDR2 FQGTGA. CDR3 coding DNA: TGTGCCAGCAGCAGGGGGCGAAGCGAAAAACTGTTTTTT. This sequence encodes CASSRGRSEKLFF.

CDR3 in amino acids: CASSYGRGPYEQYF. DNA of the CDR3: TGTGCCAGCAGTTACGGGAGGGGTCCCTACGAGCAGTACTTC. The rearrangement uses TRBV6-5 and TRBJ2-7; 7 bases agree with TRBD2. V dropped 2 bases and J dropped 2; count of bases not matched to a gene: 3. Germline V gene sequence: CDR1 MNHEY, CDR2 SVGAGI. There are 14 residues in the CDR3.

The V gene is TRBV29-1, the J gene TRBJ2-2, with D possibly being TRBD1 (5 bases). Trimming took 3 bases from V and 0 from J, leaving 14 bases between them. The length of the CDR3 is 16 residues. From germline, CDR1 is SQVTM and CDR2 ANQGSEA. The DNA for the CDR3 is TGCAGCGTTGATGCAGGGCCCGTCGCGAACACCGGGGAGCTGTTTTTT. Translated, it gives CSVDAGPVANTGELFF.

V gene TRBV7-3 combines with J gene TRBJ2-3; TRBD2 matches at 8 bases. The germline gives CDR1 SGHTA, CDR2 FQGTGA. V was pared by 6 bases and J by 4 bases, with 9 bases of the junction left unmatched. There are 15 residues in the CDR3. The CDR3 region has the DNA TGTGCCAGCAGGCCCACGGGGGGGTTGGCAGATACGCAGTATTTT. Translated, it gives CASRPTGGLADTQYF.

The rearrangement links TRBV7-9 to TRBJ2-7, with 8 bases that match TRBD1. The CDR3 runs to 15 residues. The ends lost 5 bases at V and 1 base at J; junction bases unmatched: 7. Germline-derived CDR1 and CDR2 are SEHNR and FQNEAQ (reference sequence). DNA of the CDR3: TGTGCCAGCAGCCCCTGGACAGGGTCATCCTACGAGCAGTACTTC. Encoded protein: CASSPWTGSSYEQYF.

The gene calls are TRBV5-4 and TRBJ2-5, with D uncertain. The CDR3 runs to 12 residues. CDR1 and CDR2 from the germline V gene are SGHNT and YYREEE (reference sequence). Trimming took off 4 bases at V and 2 bases at J, with 6 bases between the two ends. The CDR3 nucleotides are TGTGCCAGCAGCCCCCTTCAAGAGACCCAGTACTTC. Translating it yields CASSPLQETQYF.

V and J are TRBV28 and TRBJ2-7; TRBD2 matches at 13 bases. The germline V gene has CDR1 MDHEN and CDR2 SYDVKM. V dropped 1 base and J dropped 1; count of bases not matched to a gene: 4. The CDR3 totals 17 residues. The CDR3 DNA reads as TGTGCCAGCAGTTTATCATTACTAGCGGGGGGGTCCTACGAGCAGTACTTC. Translating gives CASSLSLLAGGSYEQYF.

The CDR3 bases are TGTGCCAGTAGTGAACGGACAGGCCCTAATGAAAAACTGTTTTTT. This encodes CASSERTGPNEKLFF. The V and J genes are TRBV19 and TRBJ1-4, with 7 bases identical to TRBD1. Unmatched junction bases numbered 6, after V lost 5 bases and J lost 3 bases. This CDR3 spans 15 amino acids. Germline V gene sequence: CDR1 LNHDA, CDR2 SQIVND (reference sequence).

The genes are TRBV24-1 and TRBJ1-5; TRBD1 matches at 7 bases. Germline values: CDR1 KGHDR, CDR2 SFDVKD. This CDR3 has 15 amino acids. With V trimmed by 5 bases and J by 7 bases, 10 bases remained unmatched. CDR3 coding DNA: TGTGCCACCAGTGGGGCCCAGGGGGAAGGACAGCCCCAGCATTTT. Translated, it gives CATSGAQGEGQPQHF.

This clone appeared once. V gene TRBV5-6 combines with J gene TRBJ1-1; no reliable D call. Germline assignment: CDR1 SGHDT and CDR2 YYEEEE. Trimming pared 0 bases from V and 8 bases from J, leaving 14 bases between. This CDR3 spans 14 amino acids. CDR3 DNA sequence: TGTGCCAGCAGCTTGGACCTGGGAGGGCAAGAAGCTTTCTTT. This sequence encodes CASSLDLGGQEAFF.

CDR3 sequence reads: CASSESEAGGPGEQFF. The CDR3 DNA sequence: TGCGCCAGCAGTGAGTCGGAAGCGGGGGGACCAGGTGAGCAGTTCTTC. This rearrangement joins TRBV10-2 to TRBJ2-1; 9 positions match TRBD2. Germline assignment: CDR1 WSHSY and CDR2 SAAADI. The length of the CDR3 is 16 residues. V shed 0 bases and J 9 bases; nucleotides not matched to a gene: 9.